The T cell receptor (beta chain) described here comes from a study of B cell selection in AIRE deficiency. The CDR3 sequence is 16 residues long. Looked up from germline, CDR1 is PRHDT and CDR2 is FYEKMQ (reference sequence). V was pared by 0 bases and J by 2 bases, with 14 bases between. The repertoire was sequenced with immunoSEQ multiplex PCR; TCRdb's copy has only in-frame clones and lacks some. The sample contains under 30,000 clones, roughly 97% of which appear only once. Whole-study results and caveats: With only TCRbeta sequenced, 30% to 45% of shared healthy Treg sequences overlapped Tconv. Healthy donors alone shared more than 30% of a few thousand Treg sequences; patients alone about 10%. Shorter CDR3s marked shared Treg sequences, biased toward few non-templated insertions.

Details on this clone: As yet, its antigen is unknown.

Conventional CD4 T cells were sorted as CD4+CD127+ cells. Controls came from healthy donors unrelated to patients. Sequencing input: CD4+CD127+ conventional T cells sorted from PBMCs. The chain recombines TRBV13 with TRBJ2-7; tentative D call: TRBD1 (6 bases). The TCR sequence derives from a human donor in good health. In DNA form, the CDR3 reads TGTGCCAGCAGCTTAGGCCGTCAGGGGCTGACCTACGAGCAGTACTTC. This sequence encodes CASSLGRQGLTYEQYF.